The source of this TCR beta chain is a study of blood T cell repertoires in COVID-19. Study context: Researchers got acute and convalescent COVID-19 samples from the United States, Italy and Spain.

Methods used by the authors: How many nucleated cells were present was estimated from reference gene primer amplification. The repertoire was sequenced with immunoSEQ multiplex PCR; TCRdb's copy has only in-frame clones and lacks some. V, J and clone size are taken as reported in that table, and D and trimming were inferred from the DNA itself. The repertoire has 250,000 or so clones, around nine tenths of them found once; the top ten carry roughly 1.6%. From germline, CDR1 is LGHDT and CDR2 YNNKEL (reference sequence). V was cut by 5 bases and J by 7 bases, with 26 bases left in between. The CDR3 has 18 residues.

This sequence originates from a woman aged 50 to 65 who had recovered from COVID-19. The rearrangement links TRBV3-1 (or the pseudogene TRBV3-2) to TRBJ1-4; perhaps TRBD1 as D (6 bases). Sequenced input: PBMCs or T cells enriched from blood (not recorded which). The CDR3, as DNA: TGTGCCAGCAGCGGCGTCACGGGACACAGCCGGGTGGGTGAAAAACTGTTTTTT. The encoded protein is CASSGVTGHSRVGEKLFF.